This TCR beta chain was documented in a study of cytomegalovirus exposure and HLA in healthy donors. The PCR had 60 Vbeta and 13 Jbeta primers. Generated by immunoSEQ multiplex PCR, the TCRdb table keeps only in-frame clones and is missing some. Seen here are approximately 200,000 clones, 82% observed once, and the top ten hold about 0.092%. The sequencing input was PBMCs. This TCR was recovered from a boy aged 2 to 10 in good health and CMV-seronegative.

CDR3 sequence reads: CATPSGGAGDEQFF. The CDR3, as DNA: TGTGCCACCCCTAGCGGGGGGGCAGGGGATGAGCAGTTCTTC. The chain employs TRBV6-1 and TRBJ2-1; 12 nucleotides match TRBD2. Germline assignment: CDR1 MNHNS and CDR2 SASEGT. V lost 10 bases to trimming and J lost 8 bases; unmatched junction nucleotides: 9. This CDR3 is built from 14 residues.